This T cell receptor (beta chain) was sequenced during a study of cytomegalovirus exposure and HLA in healthy donors. This CDR3 has 14 residues. The germline V gene encodes CDR1 SGHRS and CDR2 YFSETQ. Study-level findings and limits: In an earlier analysis, productive rearrangement rates for most beta V segments clustered near 87% or 30%.

It was with 60 Vbeta and 13 Jbeta primers that the PCR ran. The repertoire was sequenced with immunoSEQ multiplex PCR; TCRdb's copy has only in-frame clones and lacks some. The sample consists of roughly 100,000 clones, 75% to 85% of them appearing once. Turning to this clone: The antigen is not known.

The gene calls are TRBV5-1 and TRBJ2-5; TRBD1 is a possible D gene (6 bases). The closer fit of TRBJ2-7 to the DNA end suggests the J call may be wrong. The sample taken for sequencing was PBMCs. This TCR derives from a man under 40 in good health and CMV-seronegative. Written as DNA, the CDR3 is TGCGCCAGCAGCCGAGGACAGAACTCCTACGAGCAGTACTTC. Translation gives CASSRGQNSYEQYF.